This T cell receptor (beta chain) comes out of a study of cytomegalovirus exposure and HLA in healthy donors. Study as a whole: Researchers found that less than 90% of over 350 genotyped donors fell within the Caucasian-associated ancestry cluster. Regarding the study as a whole: A few chains linked to CMV were shown in vitro to be specific for CMV antigens. Within an earlier analysis, most TCR beta V segments proved productive either about 90% or about 30% of the time. Altogether, 164 TCR beta chains were recorded as cytomegalovirus-associated.

Primers for the PCR totalled 60 Vbeta and 13 Jbeta. The table came from immunoSEQ multiplex PCR; TCRdb's copy has only in-frame clones and leaves some out. The sample has about 140,000 clones, roughly 80% seen once. With regard to this clone: What it binds is unknown.

The V gene end was trimmed by 6 bases and the J gene end by 4 bases; junction bases not matched to a gene: 6. Germline assignment: CDR1 MNHEY and CDR2 SVGAGI. This CDR3 region has 14 residues. Specimen: PBMCs. The origin of this receptor is a middle-aged man in good health and CMV-seronegative. The chain combines TRBV6-5 with TRBJ1-5, with 7 bases matching TRBD1. The CDR3 sequence is CASRGTAQNQPQHF. The CDR3, as DNA: TGTGCCAGCAGGGGGACAGCTCAAAATCAGCCCCAGCATTTT.